This is a list of T cell receptor beta chains from one sample in a study of cytomegalovirus exposure and HLA in healthy donors. Assay: immunoSEQ multiplex PCR; the TCRdb copy retains only in-frame clones and omits some. The table records 110,000 to 150,000 clones, 80% to 90% of them present only once. The sequenced material came from PBMCs. Source of these receptors: a man in his late teens or twenties in good health and CMV-seronegative. Both conserved end residues are part of each CDR3. D genes are given only for firm matches. Clone size, where shown, is once, few, many, or a class for clones that have expanded.

TGTGCCAGCAGTCAAAGACGGGTCCTCGGCGAGCAGTACTTC,CASSQRRVLGEQYF,TRBJ2-7,.,.,TRBV5-8
TGTGCCAGTAGGGACAGGAGCTCCTATAATTCACCCCTCCACTTT,CASRDRSSYNSPLHF,TRBJ1-6,.,TRBD1,TRBV19
TGTGCCAGCAGCGTATCCTCTAGCCACGAGCAGTACTTC,CASSVSSSHEQYF,TRBJ2-7,.,.,TRBV9
TGTGCCAGCAGCAGGGACAGAGGCCTTAGCACAGATACGCAGTATTTT,CASSRDRGLSTDTQYF,TRBJ2-3,.,TRBD1,TRBV11-2
TGTGCCAGCACCTCAGGGTTCTCCTACGAGCAGTACTTC,CASTSGFSYEQYF,TRBJ2-7,.,.,TRBV28
TGTGCCTGGACACAGACAGTCTTGGGGGAGCAGTACTTC,CAWTQTVLGEQYF,TRBJ2-7,.,.,TRBV30
TGTGCCAGTAGTATAGGCGACAGGTCTATACTCGGAGGAAAACTGTTTTTT,CASSIGDRSILGGKLFF,TRBJ1-4,.,.,TRBV19
TGTGCCAGCAGTTTAACCCGTAGACTAGCGGAGACCCAGTACTTC,CASSLTRRLAETQYF,TRBJ2-5,.,TRBD2,TRBV28
TGTGCCAGCAGTTTGGACAGGGGGCGAAGGACTGAAGCTTTCTTT,CASSLDRGRRTEAFF,TRBJ1-1,.,TRBD1,TRBV28
TGTGCCAGCAGCCTCACGACAGTTCAGGACGAGCAGTACTTC,CASSLTTVQDEQYF,TRBJ2-7,few,.,TRBV7-9
TGTGCCAGCTCACCGCAGCGGGGGGGCGACACCGGGGAGCTGTTTTTT,CASSPQRGGDTGELFF,TRBJ2-2,.,TRBD2,TRBV18
TGTGCCAGCAGTGCGGGGGGTGACAATTCACCCCTCCACTTT,CASSAGGDNSPLHF,TRBJ1-6,.,.,TRBV6-1
TGTGCCAGCAGCACATCGGGACAGGGCGTCTCAGATACGCAGTATTTT,CASSTSGQGVSDTQYF,TRBJ2-3,.,TRBD1,TRBV9
TGTGCCAGCAGCGCGTCAGGGTTCCCCGATTCACCCCTCCACTTT,CASSASGFPDSPLHF,TRBJ1-6,.,.,TRBV9
TGTGCCAGCAGCTTAGGGGCATACGCCGGGGATTCACCCCTCCACTTT,CASSLGAYAGDSPLHF,TRBJ1-6,once,.,TRBV7-9
TGTGCCAGCAGCTATGGACGGGACTCCTACGAGCAGTACTTC,CASSYGRDSYEQYF,TRBJ2-7,once,.,TRBV11-2
TGTGCCAGCAGCGCCAGCCCTGGACTAGCGGAGCAGTATTTT,CASSASPGLAEQYF,TRBJ2-3,.,TRBD2,TRBV9
TGCGCCAGCAGCCTTGTGGGGGGGGCAGATACGCAGTATTTT,CASSLVGGADTQYF,TRBJ2-3,.,TRBD2,TRBV4-1
TGTGCCAGCAGCGTAAGCTGGGGGACAGGGATAGAGACCCAGTACTTC,CASSVSWGTGIETQYF,TRBJ2-5,.,TRBD1,TRBV5-6
TGTGCCAGCACTTCCGGGGGGAAACCGAACACTGAAGCTTTCTTT,CASTSGGKPNTEAFF,TRBJ1-1,.,.,TRBV6-5
TGTGCCAGCAGTGAAGCGCTTCAGGGGGCCGTCGCTGAAGCTTTCTTT,CASSEALQGAVAEAFF,TRBJ1-1,.,TRBD1,TRBV6-1
TGTGCCAGCAGCTTAGCGGCAGATTCCTATGGCTACACCTTC,CASSLAADSYGYTF,TRBJ1-2,once,.,TRBV7-8
TGTGCCAGCAGTGAAAAGGAGAATCAGCCCCAGCATTTT,CASSEKENQPQHF,TRBJ1-5,few,.,TRBV6-1
TGTGCCTGGAGTCTTCTCCAGTCAGCGACAGTACAGTACTTC,CAWSLLQSATVQYF,TRBJ2-5,.,.,TRBV30
TGTGCCAGCAGCCGGGACAGGAATTTTAACTATGGCTACACCTTC,CASSRDRNFNYGYTF,TRBJ1-2,.,TRBD1,TRBV11-1
TGCGCCAGCAGCTTGCGGGGCGAGGGGGACGAGCAGTACTTC,CASSLRGEGDEQYF,TRBJ2-7,.,.,TRBV5-1
TGTGCTAGTCAGGAGAACACTGAAGCTTTCTTT,CASQENTEAFF,TRBJ1-1,.,.,TRBV12-5
TGTGCCAGCAGCTTAAGAGGACTAGCGGCTTCAGATACGCAGTATTTT,CASSLRGLAASDTQYF,TRBJ2-3,.,TRBD2,TRBV7-2
TGCGCCAGCAGCCAAGATGGTTCGAAGGGGACCGGGGAGCTGTTTTTT,CASSQDGSKGTGELFF,TRBJ2-2,.,.,TRBV4-3
TGTGCCAGCAGCAACAGAGCTGGTCTGTACTTC,CASSNRAGLYF,TRBJ2-7,few,.,TRBV25-1
TGTGCCAGCAGTTACCTAAGACAGGGGCTCTACAATGAGCAGTTCTTC,CASSYLRQGLYNEQFF,TRBJ2-1,.,TRBD1,TRBV6-6
TGTGCCAGCAGTGAAGATACTAGCGGGAGTTACGAGCAGTACTTC,CASSEDTSGSYEQYF,TRBJ2-7,.,TRBD2,TRBV6-1